The 19 T cell receptor beta chains reported below all come from one sample, sequenced in a study of beta chain features in type 1 diabetes. The sequenced template was cDNA made from the entire isolated RNA. Method: immunoSEQ multiplex PCR; TCRdb's copy keeps in-frame clones and lacks some. The sample contains 810,000 or so clones, 17% of which appear only once. The sequenced material came from naive CD4+ T cells from blood. These receptors came from a woman aged 18-29 years in good health.

On this clone: This same CDR3 is encoded by further DNA sequences in the sample. The chain links TRBV5-4 to TRBJ2-7; 7 bases fit TRBD2. The CDR3 totals 14 residues. V shed 2 bases, J shed 3 bases, and the junction held 5 bases outside the gene matches. Germline CDR1 and CDR2: SGHNT and YYREEE (reference sequence). The CDR3 nucleotides read TGTGCCAGCAGCTTAGGGCTAGCGGACTACGAGCAGTACTTC. It encodes CASSLGLADYEQYF.

The chain recombines TRBV28 with TRBJ1-2; D is ambiguous. The CDR3 contains 16 residues. Germline loops: CDR1 MDHEN, CDR2 SYDVKM. V shed 5 bases and J shed 5 bases, with 21 bases lying between them. CDR3 loop: CASSPFGRTPSYGYTF. CDR3 in DNA: TGTGCCAGCAGTCCCTTTGGACGGACCCCCTCTTATGGCTACACCTTC.

This clone was picked up a small number of times. V is TRBV7-2 and J is TRBJ2-7; no clear D. Trimming cost V 0 bases and J 6 bases, with 3 bases left between them. Germline V lookup: CDR1 SGHTA, CDR2 FQGNSA. CDR3 length equals 11 residues. CDR3 region: CASSLALEQYF. DNA for the CDR3: TGTGCCAGCAGCTTAGCCCTCGAGCAGTACTTC.

This clone has just a few counts. The V call is TRBV5-1, the J call TRBJ2-3; D call uncertain. Germline values: CDR1 SGHRS, CDR2 YFSETQ. CDR3 length: 13 residues. Trimming removed 0 bases from V and 4 bases from J, with 6 bases in between. As DNA, the CDR3 is TGCGCCAGCAGCTTGGATCCACCAGATACGCAGTATTTT. Translation gives CASSLDPPDTQYF.

There are a few counts of this clone. The chain recombines TRBV7-9 with TRBJ1-1, with D maybe TRBD1 (5 bases). The CDR3 consists of 14 residues. The V gene's germline CDR1 is SEHNR and CDR2 FQNEAQ (reference sequence). The V gene lost 3 bases and the J gene lost 5 bases, with 13 bases spanning the gap. The CDR3 here is CASSLRGVETEAFF. The CDR3 region has the DNA TGTGCCAGCAGCTTGAGGGGTGTTGAGACTGAAGCTTTCTTT. The whole variable domain, remainder taken from reference TRBV7-9 and TRBJ1-1, is DTGVSQNPRHKITKRGQNVTFRCDPISEHNRLYWYRQTLGQGPEFLTYFQNEAQLEKSRLLSDRFSAERPKGSFSTLEIQRTEQGDSAMYLCASSLRGVETEAFFGQGTRLTVV.

The chain links TRBV5-6 to TRBJ2-1; D gene unclear. The CDR3 covers 11 residues. Germline CDR1 SGHDT, CDR2 YYEEEE. V lost 1 base to trimming and J lost 5 bases, with 1 base between them. CDR3 sequence: CASSLHNEQFF. In nucleotides, the CDR3 is TGTGCCAGCAGCTTGCACAATGAGCAGTTCTTC.

This chain connects TRBV7-9 to TRBJ2-6, with a weak D call TRBD2 (5 bases). The CDR3 loop spans 19 amino acids. Germline V gene sequence: CDR1 SEHNR, CDR2 FQNEAQ (reference sequence). The V gene lost 5 bases and the J gene lost 2 bases, with 22 bases spanning the gap. The chain's CDR3 is CASSDPGMGNVAGANVLTF. The CDR3 DNA reads as TGTGCCAGCAGCGACCCCGGGATGGGAAATGTGGCTGGGGCCAACGTCCTGACTTTC.

This clone came up a few times. The V call is TRBV11-1, the J call TRBJ2-4; 9 bases are a match to TRBD2. V lost 1 base, J lost 4 bases, and 5 bases stayed unmatched. Looked up from germline, CDR1 is SGHAT and CDR2 is FQDESV (reference sequence). This CDR3 is 16 amino acids long. The CDR3 sequence: CASSLGLAGRKNIQYF. The DNA for the CDR3 is TGTGCCAGCAGCTTAGGGCTAGCGGGGAGAAAAAACATTCAGTACTTC.

This clone was observed a few times. The V gene is TRBV7-8, the J gene TRBJ2-2, with 8 bases aligning to TRBD2. The V gene's germline CDR1 is SGHVS and CDR2 FQNEAQ. The CDR3 loop spans 16 amino acids. J gave up 2 bases and V 7 bases, and 9 bases lay outside the gene matches. This CDR3 reads CASTPSGGVNTGELFF. CDR3 coding DNA: TGTGCCAGCACCCCTTCGGGGGGGGTAAACACCGGGGAGCTGTTTTTT. The full variable domain, in which reference TRBV7-8 and TRBJ2-2 provide the parts outside the CDR3, is GAGVSQSPRYKVAKRGQDVALRCDPISGHVSLFWYQQALGQGPEFLTYFQNEAQLDKSGLPSDRFFAERPEGSVSTLKIQRTQQEDSAVYLCASTPSGGVNTGELFFGEGSRLTVL.

The rearrangement joins TRBV4-2 to TRBJ2-1, with a weak D call TRBD1 (6 bases). V lost 4 bases, J lost 4 bases, and 11 bases lay in between. Germline values: CDR1 LGHNA, CDR2 YNFKEQ. The CDR3 loop spans 14 amino acids. CDR3 nucleotide sequence: TGTGCCAGCAGCCGAACAGGGTCGTACAATGAGCAGTTCTTC. This sequence encodes CASSRTGSYNEQFF.

This chain uses TRBV6-6 with TRBJ1-5; D gene unclear. This CDR3 has 13 amino acids. CDR1 and CDR2 (germline): MNHNY, SVGAGI (reference sequence). V lost 0 bases and J lost 7, with 7 bases in between. In DNA, the CDR3 is TGTGCCAGCAGTTACTCGATCTCCCAGCCCCAGCATTTT. It specifies CASSYSISQPQHF.

The gene calls are TRBV9 and TRBJ2-1; 7 nucleotides align to TRBD1. The V segment lost 1 base and the J segment 4 bases; nucleotides outside the gene matches: 8. CDR3 length equals 16 residues. Germline V gene lookup returns CDR1 SGDLS and CDR2 YYNGEE. CDR3 protein: CASSVSGRGSYNEQFF. CDR3 coding DNA: TGTGCCAGCAGCGTATCCGGCAGGGGGTCTTACAATGAGCAGTTCTTC.

V gene TRBV19 combines with J gene TRBJ2-7; D might be TRBD1 (6 bases). CDR1 and CDR2 (germline): LNHDA, SQIVND (reference sequence). Deletions cut 7 bases from V and 6 bases from J, with 16 bases between. The CDR3 loop spans 13 amino acids. The CDR3 sequence: CASTTGRGREQYF. The CDR3 nucleotides read TGTGCCAGTACCACAGGCAGGGGTCGCGAGCAGTACTTC.

The chain links TRBV13 to TRBJ1-1; no firm D call. Germline V gene sequence: CDR1 PRHDT, CDR2 FYEKMQ (reference sequence). The CDR3 spans 14 residues. V was clipped by 5 bases and J by 1 base, with 11 bases between them. The CDR3 region is CASSPPRGNTEAFF. The CDR3 coding sequence is TGTGCCAGCAGCCCCCCGCGGGGGAACACTGAAGCTTTCTTT.

This clone has just a few counts. This chain links TRBV25-1 with TRBJ2-1; a weak D match, TRBD2 (7 bases). The CDR3 extends over 16 amino acids. Trimming removed 4 bases from V and 4 bases from J, with 17 bases in between. Germline V gene sequence: CDR1 MGHDK, CDR2 SYGVNS. CDR3 nucleotides: TGTGCCAGCAGTGTTAGCGGAGGGGGGGTATACAATGAGCAGTTCTTC. The encoded protein is CASSVSGGGVYNEQFF.

The V gene is TRBV18, the J gene TRBJ1-1, with TRBD1 matching 8 bases. Per germline, CDR1 KGHSH and CDR2 LQKENI. The V and J ends lost 0 bases and 4 bases, in that order; junction bases with no gene match: 4. This CDR3 comprises 15 residues. This CDR3 reads CASSPPDRAGTEAFF. DNA for the CDR3: TGTGCCAGCTCACCACCGGACAGGGCCGGCACTGAAGCTTTCTTT.

The sample holds a few counts of this clone. This sample includes further DNA sequences coding for the same CDR3. The genes are TRBV19 and TRBJ2-7; the match to TRBD1 covers 7 bases. This CDR3 region has 13 residues. V lost 8 bases to trimming and J lost 1 base; unmatched junction nucleotides: 5. In germline, CDR1 is LNHDA, CDR2 SQIVND (reference sequence). CDR3 sequence (DNA): TGTGCCAGTTCCCGACAGGGATCCTACGAGCAGTACTTC. Protein: CASSRQGSYEQYF. Complete variable domain (other parts from reference TRBV19 and TRBJ2-7): DGGITQSPKYLFRKEGQNVTLSCEQNLNHDAMYWYRQDPGQGLRLIYYSQIVNDFQKGDIAEGYSVSREKKESFPLTVTSAQKNPTAFYLCASSRQGSYEQYFGPGTRLTVT.

This clone occurred a few times. The chain couples TRBV7-9 to TRBJ2-7; 8 bases fit TRBD1. Trimming removed 2 bases from V and 2 bases from J; junction bases left unmatched: 5. There are 15 residues in the CDR3. The germline V gene has CDR1 SEHNR and CDR2 FQNEAQ (reference sequence). DNA for the CDR3: TGTGCCAGCAGCTTATTGGGGACAGGAGCCTACGAGCAGTACTTC. Its protein is CASSLLGTGAYEQYF.

This clone has a handful of counts. Other DNA sequences in the sample encode the same CDR3. The gene calls are TRBV5-1 and TRBJ2-3; D is unclear. The CDR3 contains 14 residues. The V gene lost 3 bases and the J gene lost 0 bases, with 8 bases spanning the gap. The germline V gene has CDR1 SGHRS and CDR2 YFSETQ. The CDR3 spells CASSSLQSTDTQYF. The CDR3 DNA reads as TGCGCCAGCAGCTCCTTACAAAGCACAGATACGCAGTATTTT.